This T cell receptor (beta chain) originates from a study of T cells in tuberculosis. Measured with immunoSEQ multiplex PCR; TCRdb has only the in-frame clones, and not every one. This table holds over 25,000 clones, nearly 97% found once. CDR3 length: 16 amino acids. Germline V gene sequence: CDR1 SGHTA, CDR2 FQGNSA. V lost 5 bases and J 0 bases, leaving 14 bases between the germline ends. In this sample, this clone turned up once. This TCR was sampled from a donor aged 10-29 years with latent tuberculosis or without tuberculosis infection. The rearrangement joins TRBV7-2 to TRBJ1-3; possibly TRBD1 for D (5 bases). The sample taken for sequencing was PBMCs. Written as DNA, the CDR3 is TGTGCCAGCAGCCCAAACGGGGGTGGCTCTGGAAACACCATATATTTT. Encoded protein: CASSPNGGGSGNTIYF.